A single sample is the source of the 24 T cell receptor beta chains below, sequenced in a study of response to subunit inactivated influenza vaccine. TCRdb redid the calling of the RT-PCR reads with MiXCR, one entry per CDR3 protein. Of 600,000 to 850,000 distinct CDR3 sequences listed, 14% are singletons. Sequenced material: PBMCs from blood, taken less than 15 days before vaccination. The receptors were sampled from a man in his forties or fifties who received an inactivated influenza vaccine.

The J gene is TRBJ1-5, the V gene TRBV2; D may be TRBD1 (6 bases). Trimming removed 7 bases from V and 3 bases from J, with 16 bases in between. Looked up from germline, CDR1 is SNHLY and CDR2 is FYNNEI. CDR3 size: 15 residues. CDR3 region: CASTRGKNDNQPQHF. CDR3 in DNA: TGTGCCAGCACCAGGGGAAAAAATGACAATCAGCCCCAGCATTTT.

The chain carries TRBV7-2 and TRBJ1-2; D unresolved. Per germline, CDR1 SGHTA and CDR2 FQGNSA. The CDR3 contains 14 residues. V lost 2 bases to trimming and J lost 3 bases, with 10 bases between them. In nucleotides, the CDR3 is TGTGCCAGCAGCTTAAGGCCCAACGACTATGGCTACACCTTC. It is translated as CASSLRPNDYGYTF.

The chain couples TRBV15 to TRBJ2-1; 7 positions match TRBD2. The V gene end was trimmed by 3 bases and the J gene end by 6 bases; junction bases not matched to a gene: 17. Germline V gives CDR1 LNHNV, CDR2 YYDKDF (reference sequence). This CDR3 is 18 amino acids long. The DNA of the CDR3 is TGTGCCACCAGCAGGGAGGATGTCGGGACTATATCTCCCAATGAGCAGTTCTTC. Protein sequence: CATSREDVGTISPNEQFF.

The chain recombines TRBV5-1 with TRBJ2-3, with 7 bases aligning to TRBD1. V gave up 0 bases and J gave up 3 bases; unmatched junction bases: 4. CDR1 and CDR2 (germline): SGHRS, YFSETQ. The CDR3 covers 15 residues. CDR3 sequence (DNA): TGCGCCAGCAGCTTGGCTGACAGGGAGACAGATACGCAGTATTTT. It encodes CASSLADRETDTQYF. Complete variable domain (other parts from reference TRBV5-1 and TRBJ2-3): KAGVTQTPRYLIKTRGQQVTLSCSPISGHRSVSWYQQTPGQGLQFLFEYFSETQRNKGNFPGRFSGRQFSNSRSEMNVSTLELGDSALYLCASSLADRETDTQYFGPGTRLTVL.

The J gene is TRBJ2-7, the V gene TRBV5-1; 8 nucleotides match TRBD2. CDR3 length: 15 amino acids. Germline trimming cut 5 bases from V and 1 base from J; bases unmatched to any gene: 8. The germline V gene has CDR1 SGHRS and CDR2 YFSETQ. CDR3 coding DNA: TGCGCCAGCAGGTTACTAGCGGTTAATTCCTACGAGCAGTACTTC. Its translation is CASRLLAVNSYEQYF.

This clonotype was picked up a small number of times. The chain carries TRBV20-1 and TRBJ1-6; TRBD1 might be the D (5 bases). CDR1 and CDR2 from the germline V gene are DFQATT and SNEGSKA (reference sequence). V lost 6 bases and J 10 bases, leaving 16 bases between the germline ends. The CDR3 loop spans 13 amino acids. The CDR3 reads CSAGATADSPLHF. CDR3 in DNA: TGCAGTGCAGGGGCCACGGCGGACTCACCCCTCCACTTT.

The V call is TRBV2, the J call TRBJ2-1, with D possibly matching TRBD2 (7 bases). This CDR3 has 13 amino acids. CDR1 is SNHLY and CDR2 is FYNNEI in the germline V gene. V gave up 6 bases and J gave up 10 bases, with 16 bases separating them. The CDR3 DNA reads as TGTGCCAGCAGACGGGGGGCTGGTGAGGAGCAGTTCTTC. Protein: CASRRGAGEEQFF.

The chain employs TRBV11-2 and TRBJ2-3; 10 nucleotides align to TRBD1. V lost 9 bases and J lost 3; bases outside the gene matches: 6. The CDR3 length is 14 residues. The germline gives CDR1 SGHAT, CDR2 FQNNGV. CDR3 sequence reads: CARGRDRGTDTQYF. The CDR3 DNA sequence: TGTGCCAGGGGCAGGGACAGGGGTACAGATACGCAGTATTTT. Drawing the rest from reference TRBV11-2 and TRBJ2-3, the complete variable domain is EAGVAQSPRYKIIEKRQSVAFWCNPISGHATLYWYQQILGQGPKLLIQFQNNGVVDDSQLPKDRFSAERLKGVDSTLKIQPAKLEDSAVYLCARGRDRGTDTQYFGPGTRLTVL.

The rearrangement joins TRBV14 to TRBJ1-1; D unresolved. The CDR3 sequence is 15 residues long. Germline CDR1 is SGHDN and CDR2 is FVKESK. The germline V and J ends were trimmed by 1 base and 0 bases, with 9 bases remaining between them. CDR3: CASSQGGRLNTEAFF. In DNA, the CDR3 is TGTGCCAGCAGCCAAGGTGGCAGGTTGAACACTGAAGCTTTCTTT.

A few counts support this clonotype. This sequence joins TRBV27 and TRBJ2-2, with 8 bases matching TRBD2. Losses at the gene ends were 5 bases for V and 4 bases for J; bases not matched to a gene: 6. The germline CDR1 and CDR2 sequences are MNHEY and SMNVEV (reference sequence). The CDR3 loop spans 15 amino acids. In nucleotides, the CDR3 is TGTGCCAGCAGTGCAGCGGGAGTGGTCACCGGGGAGCTGTTTTTT. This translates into CASSAAGVVTGELFF.

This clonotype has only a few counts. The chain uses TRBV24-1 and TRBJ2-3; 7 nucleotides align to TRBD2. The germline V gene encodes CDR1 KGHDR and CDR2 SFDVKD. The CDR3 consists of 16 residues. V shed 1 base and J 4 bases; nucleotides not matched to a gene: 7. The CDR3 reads CATSDFKAGEPDTQYF. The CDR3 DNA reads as TGTGCCACCAGTGATTTTAAGGCGGGAGAGCCAGATACGCAGTATTTT.

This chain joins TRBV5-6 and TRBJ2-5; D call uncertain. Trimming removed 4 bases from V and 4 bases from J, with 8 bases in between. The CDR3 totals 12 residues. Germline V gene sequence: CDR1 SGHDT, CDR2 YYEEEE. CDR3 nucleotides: TGTGCCAGCAGCGGGTCCCGAGAGACCCAGTACTTC. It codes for CASSGSRETQYF.

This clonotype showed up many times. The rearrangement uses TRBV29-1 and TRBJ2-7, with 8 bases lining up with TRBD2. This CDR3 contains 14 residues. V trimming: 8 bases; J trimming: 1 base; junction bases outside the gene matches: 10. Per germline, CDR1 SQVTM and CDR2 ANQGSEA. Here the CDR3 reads CSYSKRGGSYEQYF. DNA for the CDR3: TGCAGCTACTCTAAACGGGGGGGTTCCTACGAGCAGTACTTC.

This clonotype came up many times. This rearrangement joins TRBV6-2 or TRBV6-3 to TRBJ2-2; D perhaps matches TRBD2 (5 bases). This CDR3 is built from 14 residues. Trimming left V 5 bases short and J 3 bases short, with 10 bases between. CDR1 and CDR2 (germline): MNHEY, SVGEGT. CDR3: CASSIALDTGELFF. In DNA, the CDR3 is TGTGCCAGCAGTATAGCGCTAGACACCGGGGAGCTGTTTTTT.

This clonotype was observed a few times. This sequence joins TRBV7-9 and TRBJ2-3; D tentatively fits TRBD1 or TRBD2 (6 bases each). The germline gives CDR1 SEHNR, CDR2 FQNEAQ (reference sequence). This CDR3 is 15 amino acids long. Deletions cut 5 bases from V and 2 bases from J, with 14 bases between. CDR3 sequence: CASSRGGSYTDTQYF. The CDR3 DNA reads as TGTGCCAGCAGCCGAGGGGGGTCCTACACAGATACGCAGTATTTT.

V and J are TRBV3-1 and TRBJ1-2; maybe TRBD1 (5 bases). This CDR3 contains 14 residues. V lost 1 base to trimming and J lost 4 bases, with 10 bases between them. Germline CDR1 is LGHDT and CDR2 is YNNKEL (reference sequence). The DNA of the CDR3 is TGTGCCAGCAGCCAAGCTCAGGGTTCCTATGGCTACACCTTC. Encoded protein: CASSQAQGSYGYTF.

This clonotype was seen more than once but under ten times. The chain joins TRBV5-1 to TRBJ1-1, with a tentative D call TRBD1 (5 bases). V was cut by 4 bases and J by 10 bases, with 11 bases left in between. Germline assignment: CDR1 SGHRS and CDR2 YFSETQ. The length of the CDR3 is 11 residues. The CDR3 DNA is TGCGCCAGCAGCGGCGGGGGAGGAGCTTTCTTT. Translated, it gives CASSGGGGAFF.

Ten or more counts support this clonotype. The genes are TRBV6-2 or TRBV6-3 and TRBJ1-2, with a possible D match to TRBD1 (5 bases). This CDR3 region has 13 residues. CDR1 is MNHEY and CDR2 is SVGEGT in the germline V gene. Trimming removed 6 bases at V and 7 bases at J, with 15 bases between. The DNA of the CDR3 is TGTGCCAGCAGGGAAAAGGGACTCGGTGGCTACACCTTC. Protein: CASREKGLGGYTF.

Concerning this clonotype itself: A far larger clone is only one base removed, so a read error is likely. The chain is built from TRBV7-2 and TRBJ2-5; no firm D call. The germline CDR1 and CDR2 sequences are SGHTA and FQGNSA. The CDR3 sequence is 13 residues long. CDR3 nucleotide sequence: TGTGCCAGCAGCTTAGGTCGGGCCGAGACCCATTACTTC. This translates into CASSLGRAETHYF.

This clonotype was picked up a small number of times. This chain's CDR3 is CATMNTEAFF. The CDR3 DNA is TGTGCCACCATGAACACTGAAGCTTTCTTT. The chain is built from TRBV25-1 and TRBJ1-1; D gene unclear. V was cut by 10 bases and J by 0 bases, with 3 bases left in between. In germline, CDR1 is MGHDK, CDR2 SYGVNS. The CDR3 spans 10 residues.

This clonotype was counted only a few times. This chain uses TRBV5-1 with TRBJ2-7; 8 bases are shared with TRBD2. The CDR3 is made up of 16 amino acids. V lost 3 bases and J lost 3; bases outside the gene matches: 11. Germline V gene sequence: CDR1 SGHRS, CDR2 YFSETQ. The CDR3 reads CASSSGGAESYYEQYF. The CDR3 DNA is TGCGCCAGCAGCTCGGGGGGGGCGGAGAGTTACTACGAGCAGTACTTC. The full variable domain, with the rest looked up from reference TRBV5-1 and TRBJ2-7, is KAGVTQTPRYLIKTRGQQVTLSCSPISGHRSVSWYQQTPGQGLQFLFEYFSETQRNKGNFPGRFSGRQFSNSRSEMNVSTLELGDSALYLCASSSGGAESYYEQYFGPGTRLTVT.

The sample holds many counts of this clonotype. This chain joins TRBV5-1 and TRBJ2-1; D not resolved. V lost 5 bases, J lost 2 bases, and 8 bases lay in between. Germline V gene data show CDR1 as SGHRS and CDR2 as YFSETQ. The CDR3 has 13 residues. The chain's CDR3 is CASRGETYNEQFF. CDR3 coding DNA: TGCGCCAGCAGAGGAGAGACCTACAATGAGCAGTTCTTC.

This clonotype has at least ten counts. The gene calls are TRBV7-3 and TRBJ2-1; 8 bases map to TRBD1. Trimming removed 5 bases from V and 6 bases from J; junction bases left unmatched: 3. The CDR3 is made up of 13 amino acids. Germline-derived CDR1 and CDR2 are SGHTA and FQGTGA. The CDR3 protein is CASSATGVNEQFF. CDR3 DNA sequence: TGTGCCAGCAGCGCGACAGGGGTCAATGAGCAGTTCTTC.

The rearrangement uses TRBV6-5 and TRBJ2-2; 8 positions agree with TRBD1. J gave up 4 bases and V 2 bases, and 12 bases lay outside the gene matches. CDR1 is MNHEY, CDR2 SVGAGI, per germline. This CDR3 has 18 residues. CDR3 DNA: TGTGCCAGCAGTTACACAAACGGCAGGGGGCTCGCCACCGGGGAGCTGTTTTTT. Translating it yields CASSYTNGRGLATGELFF.